This T cell receptor beta chain emerged from a study of blood T cell repertoires in COVID-19 (dated by TCRdb to the early 2020s). Regarding the research as a whole: Samples covering the acute and convalescent phases of COVID-19 were provided by collaborators in the United States, Italy and Spain. The material from the prospective study consisted of cDNA or gDNA derived from T cells, B-cell-depleted T cells, or PBMCs. The dataset comprised deeply sampled blood TCRbeta repertoires from subjects exposed to, actively infected with, or recovered from COVID-19. A freely available public database, intended as a resource for researchers studying the immune response to SARS-CoV-2, is where the repertoires were released. Samples were obtained from the ongoing ImmuneRACE study (first 160 participants) and from some 1,300 subjects provided by 6 global collaborators. Nearly every sample came with metadata listing a de-identified subject ID, COVID-19 status, age in years and sex. Where available, HLA class I and class II types were obtained from metadata supplied by the sample provider rather than from assay-based typing. What the study reported, not specific to this receptor: The quantity of clinical and demographic metadata differed by source and by participant and was supplied without curation.

TCRbeta CDR3 regions were amplified from genomic DNA using the immunoSEQ Assay, a bias-controlled multiplex PCR. The original pipeline was this. The number of nucleated cells in each sample was estimated from the amplification of reference gene primers within the assay. To quantify the absolute abundance of each unique TCRbeta CDR3 rearrangement, sequence reads were collapsed and filtered. For each sample, productive Simpson clonality was calculated as the square root of Simpson's diversity index across productive rearrangements. TCRdb retrieved this table from immuneACCESS and kept in-frame rearrangements only. Not all clones are present; in checked studies, unresolved V genes account for under half, and no reason is known for the remainder. That table gives V, J and clone size, and the DNA gave D and trimming. The sample includes 50,000 to 75,000 clones, with approximately 80% observed a single time. The ten largest account for about 20% of the sample.

This clone has only one observation. The target of this receptor is not known. No quality values exist for individual bases; no much larger clone is one base distant. Each collaborating institution followed its own protocols to collect whole blood in K2EDTA tubes. For TCRbeta analysis, collaborator samples were shipped as frozen whole blood, as isolated PBMCs, or as DNA extracted from either sample type. The sequencing sample was made of peripheral blood. The TCR originated in a man aged 55 to 69 with acute or convalescent COVID-19.

The DNA reads as follows: TGTGCCAGCAGCTTACGGACAGGGAAGACGCAGTACTTC. Translated, this is CASSLRTGKTQYF. This sequence uses TRBV5-6 and TRBJ2-7; TRBD1 lines up with 8 middle nucleotides. Clipping removes 2 bases from V and 9 bases from J, with 7 as the unmatched junction base count. Counted from cysteine to phenylalanine, this CDR3 has 13 amino acids. Only CDR3 DNA remains: 39 bases, in frame from the first base. In the germline V gene, CDR1 corresponds to SGHDT and CDR2 to YYEEEE.